The 15 T cell receptor beta chains given below trace back to one sample, sequenced in a study of blood T cell repertoires in COVID-19. TCRdb keeps only in-frame clones here, not all; method: immunoSEQ multiplex PCR. The table has about 73,000 clones, 70% to 85% seen once. The sample taken for sequencing was peripheral blood. The receptors were gathered from a woman aged 55-75 years with acute or convalescent COVID-19.

The CDR3 loop is CASSPTGFWGETQYF. The CDR3 nucleotides are TGTGCCAGCAGCCCTACAGGGTTTTGGGGAGAGACCCAGTACTTC. The V gene is TRBV7-3, the J gene TRBJ2-5, with D perhaps TRBD1 (6 bases). Trimming shortened V by 5 bases and J by 4 bases, and 17 bases separated the two germline ends. The germline V gene encodes CDR1 SGHTA and CDR2 FQGTGA. CDR3 length equals 15 residues.

This clone showed up just once. The rearrangement links TRBV11-2 to TRBJ1-3; no reliable D call. Germline V gene data show CDR1 as SGHAT and CDR2 as FQNNGV. The germline V and J ends were trimmed by 0 bases and 0 bases, with 9 bases remaining between them. The length of the CDR3 is 16 residues. The CDR3: CASSLDLTVSGNTIYF. The CDR3 coding sequence is TGTGCCAGCAGCTTAGATCTAACAGTCTCTGGAAACACCATATATTTT.

This clone was seen only a few times. The chain is built from TRBV5-1 and TRBJ2-7; D may be TRBD2 (5 bases). V lost 0 bases and J 6 bases, leaving 10 bases between the germline ends. Germline assignment: CDR1 SGHRS and CDR2 YFSETQ. This CDR3 is 13 amino acids long. Here the CDR3 reads CASSLAGSREQYF. The CDR3 DNA reads TGCGCCAGCAGCTTGGCGGGGTCTCGCGAGCAGTACTTC. Full variable domain (missing parts from reference TRBV5-1 and TRBJ2-7): KAGVTQTPRYLIKTRGQQVTLSCSPISGHRSVSWYQQTPGQGLQFLFEYFSETQRNKGNFPGRFSGRQFSNSRSEMNVSTLELGDSALYLCASSLAGSREQYFGPGTRLTVT.

The gene calls are TRBV5-1 and TRBJ1-5; TRBD1 might be the D (5 bases). From germline, CDR1 is SGHRS and CDR2 YFSETQ. This CDR3 has 15 amino acids. V lost 1 base and J 1 base, leaving 9 bases between the germline ends. DNA of the CDR3: TGCGCCAGCAGCTTGTCGTCAGGGAGCAATCAGCCCCAGCATTTT. Its protein product is CASSLSSGSNQPQHF.

The chain employs TRBV5-1 and TRBJ1-5; D gene unclear. The CDR3 length is 15 residues. CDR1 SGHRS and CDR2 YFSETQ come from the germline V gene. Trimming shortened V by 4 bases and J by 0 bases, and 11 bases separated the two germline ends. The CDR3 protein is CASSRTGDSNQPQHF. In nucleotides, the CDR3 is TGCGCCAGCAGCCGGACGGGAGATAGCAATCAGCCCCAGCATTTT.

The CDR3 reads CASRQGGNEQFF. The CDR3 nucleotides read TGCGCCAGCCGACAGGGCGGGAATGAGCAGTTCTTC. The genes are TRBV10-2 and TRBJ2-1; 7 bases align to TRBD1. This CDR3 has 12 amino acids. Trimming took 8 bases from V and 7 from J; bases not matched to a gene: 5. Germline V lookup: CDR1 WSHSY, CDR2 SAAADI.

The gene calls are TRBV5-1 and TRBJ2-2; 9 bases map to TRBD2. Per the germline V gene, CDR1 is SGHRS and CDR2 is YFSETQ. Unmatched junction bases numbered 5, after V lost 2 bases and J lost 3 bases. The CDR3 is made up of 16 amino acids. CDR3 sequence reads: CASSFLAGVDTGELFF. The CDR3, as DNA: TGCGCCAGCAGCTTCTTAGCGGGAGTCGACACCGGGGAGCTGTTTTTT.

In its sample, this clone was seen a few times. This rearrangement joins TRBV4-2 to TRBJ1-6; no definite D call. Looked up from germline, CDR1 is LGHNA and CDR2 is YNFKEQ. The CDR3 consists of 16 residues. The germline V and J ends were trimmed by 4 bases and 1 base, with 11 bases remaining between them. The CDR3 bases are TGTGCCAGCAGCCCCTACGGGGAGTCCTATAATTCACCCCTCCACTTT. Translation: CASSPYGESYNSPLHF.

This chain connects TRBV16 to TRBJ1-2; TRBD1 aligns across 9 bases. This CDR3 is 13 amino acids long. Losses at the gene ends were 6 bases for V and 7 bases for J; bases not matched to a gene: 6. CDR1 and CDR2 (germline): KGHSY, FQNENV. CDR3 sequence: CASSPQGAGGYTF. The CDR3 DNA sequence: TGTGCCAGCAGTCCACAGGGGGCAGGTGGCTACACCTTC.

The V and J genes are TRBV18 and TRBJ1-1, with 7 positions matching TRBD1. This CDR3 has 14 amino acids. Germline assignment: CDR1 KGHSH and CDR2 LQKENI. Germline trimming cut 5 bases from V and 1 base from J; bases unmatched to any gene: 4. DNA for the CDR3: TGTGCCAGCTCAGAGGGGGCGTGGAACACTGAAGCTTTCTTT. Its protein product is CASSEGAWNTEAFF.

This rearrangement joins TRBV6-5 to TRBJ2-7; D possibly corresponds to TRBD1 (5 bases). Germline CDR1 MNHEY, CDR2 SVGAGI. The CDR3 is 14 amino acids. The V end was cut by 5 bases, the J end by 3 bases, with 14 bases between. The CDR3 DNA is TGTGCCAGCAGTCGGTCTAGTAGGGGCTACGAGCAGTACTTC. Its translation: CASSRSSRGYEQYF.

V and J are TRBV2 and TRBJ2-6; D might be TRBD1 (6 bases). CDR1 is SNHLY, CDR2 FYNNEI, per germline. The CDR3 covers 15 residues. V was cut by 4 bases and J by 4 bases, with 11 bases left in between. The CDR3 region is CASSAGARGANVLTF. The CDR3 nucleotides are TGTGCCAGCAGTGCAGGGGCCCGAGGGGCCAACGTCCTGACTTTC.

This clone was counted once. This chain links TRBV6-5 with TRBJ2-7; TRBD1 matches at 7 bases. Per germline, CDR1 MNHEY and CDR2 SVGAGI. This CDR3 is 15 amino acids long. With V trimmed by 4 bases and J by 2 bases, 8 bases remained unmatched. CDR3 coding DNA: TGTGCCAGCAGTTTGTACGAGGGGGCTCCCTACGAGCAGTACTTC. This encodes CASSLYEGAPYEQYF.

This chain joins TRBV6-5 and TRBJ2-1; D is unclear. CDR1 and CDR2 from the germline V gene are MNHEY and SVGAGI. The CDR3 has 11 amino acids. V shed 7 bases and J shed 7 bases, with 8 bases lying between them. The CDR3 is CASTSRNEQFF. The CDR3 DNA reads as TGTGCCAGCACCTCCCGTAATGAGCAGTTCTTC.

The chain has TRBV28 and TRBJ1-5; D is uncertain. The germline V and J ends were trimmed by 7 bases and 0 bases, with 7 bases remaining between them. The CDR3 spans 13 residues. Germline loops: CDR1 MDHEN, CDR2 SYDVKM. The CDR3 nucleotides read TGTGCCAGCACCCAGGATAGCAATCAGCCCCAGCATTTT. It yields the protein CASTQDSNQPQHF.